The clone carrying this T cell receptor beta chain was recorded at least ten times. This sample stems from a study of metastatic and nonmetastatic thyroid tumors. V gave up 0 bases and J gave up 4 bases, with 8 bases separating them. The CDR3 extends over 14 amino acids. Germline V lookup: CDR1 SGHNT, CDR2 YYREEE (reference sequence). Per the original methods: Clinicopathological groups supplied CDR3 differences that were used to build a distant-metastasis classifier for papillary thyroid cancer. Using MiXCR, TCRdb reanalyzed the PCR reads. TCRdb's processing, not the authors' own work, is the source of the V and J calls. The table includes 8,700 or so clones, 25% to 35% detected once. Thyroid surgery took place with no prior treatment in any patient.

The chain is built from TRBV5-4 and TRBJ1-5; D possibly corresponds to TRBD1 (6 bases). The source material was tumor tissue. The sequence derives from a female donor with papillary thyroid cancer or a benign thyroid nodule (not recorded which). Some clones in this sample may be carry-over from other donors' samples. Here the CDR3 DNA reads TGTGCCAGCAGCTTGGGAGGGGGGAATCAGCCCCAGCATTTT. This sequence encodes CASSLGGGNQPQHF.